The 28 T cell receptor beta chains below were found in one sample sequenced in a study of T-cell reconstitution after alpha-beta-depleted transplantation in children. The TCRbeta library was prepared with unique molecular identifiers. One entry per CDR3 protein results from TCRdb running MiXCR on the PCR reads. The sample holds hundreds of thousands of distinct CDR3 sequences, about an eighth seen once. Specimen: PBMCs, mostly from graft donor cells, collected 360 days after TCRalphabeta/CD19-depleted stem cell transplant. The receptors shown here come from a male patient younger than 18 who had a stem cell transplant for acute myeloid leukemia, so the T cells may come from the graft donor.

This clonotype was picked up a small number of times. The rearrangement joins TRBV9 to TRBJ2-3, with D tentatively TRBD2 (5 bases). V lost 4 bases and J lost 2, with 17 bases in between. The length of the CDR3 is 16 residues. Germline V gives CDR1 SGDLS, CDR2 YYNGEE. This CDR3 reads CASSRRTSQYTDTQYF. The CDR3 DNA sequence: TGTGCCAGCAGCCGAAGGACTTCTCAATACACAGATACGCAGTATTTT.

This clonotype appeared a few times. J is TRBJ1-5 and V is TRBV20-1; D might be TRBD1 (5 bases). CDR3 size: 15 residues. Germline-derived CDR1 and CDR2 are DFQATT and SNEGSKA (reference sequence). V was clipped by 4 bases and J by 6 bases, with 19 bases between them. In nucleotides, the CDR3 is TGCAGTGCTATGGGTCCGGGGGGTTTTGCTCAGCCCCAGCATTTT. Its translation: CSAMGPGGFAQPQHF.

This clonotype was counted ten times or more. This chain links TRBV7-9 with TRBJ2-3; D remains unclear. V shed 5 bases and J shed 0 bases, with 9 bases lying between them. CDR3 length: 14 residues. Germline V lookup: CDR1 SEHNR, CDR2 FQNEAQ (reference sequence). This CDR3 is CASSPSLSTDTQYF. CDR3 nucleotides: TGTGCCAGCAGCCCCTCGCTTAGCACAGATACGCAGTATTTT.

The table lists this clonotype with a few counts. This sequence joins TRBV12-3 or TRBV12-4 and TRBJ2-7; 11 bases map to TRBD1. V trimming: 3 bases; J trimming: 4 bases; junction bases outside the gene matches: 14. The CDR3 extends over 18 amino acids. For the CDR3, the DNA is TGTGCCAGCAGTTTCGCCGTAGGCCGGGACAGGGGGAGTTACGAGCAGTACTTC. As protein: CASSFAVGRDRGSYEQYF.

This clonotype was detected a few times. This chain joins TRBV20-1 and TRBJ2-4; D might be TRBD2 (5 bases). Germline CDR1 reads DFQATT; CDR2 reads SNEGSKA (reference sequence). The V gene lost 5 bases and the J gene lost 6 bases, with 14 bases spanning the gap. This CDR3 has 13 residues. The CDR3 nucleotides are TGCAGTGCTCCGGAGGAGGTGGGAAACATTCAGTACTTC. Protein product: CSAPEEVGNIQYF.

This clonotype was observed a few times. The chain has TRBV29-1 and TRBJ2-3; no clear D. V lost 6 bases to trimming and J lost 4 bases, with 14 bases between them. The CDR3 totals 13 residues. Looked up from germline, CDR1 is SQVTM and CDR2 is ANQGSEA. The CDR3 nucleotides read TGCAGCGTCGTCCGGACCACTCCAGATACGCAGTATTTT. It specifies CSVVRTTPDTQYF.

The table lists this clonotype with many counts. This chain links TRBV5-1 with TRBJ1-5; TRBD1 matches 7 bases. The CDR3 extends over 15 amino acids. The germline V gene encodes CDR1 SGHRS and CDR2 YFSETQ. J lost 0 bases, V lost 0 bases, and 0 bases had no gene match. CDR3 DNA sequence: TGCGCCAGCAGCTTGGGGGACAGTAGCAATCAGCCCCAGCATTTT. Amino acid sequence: CASSLGDSSNQPQHF.

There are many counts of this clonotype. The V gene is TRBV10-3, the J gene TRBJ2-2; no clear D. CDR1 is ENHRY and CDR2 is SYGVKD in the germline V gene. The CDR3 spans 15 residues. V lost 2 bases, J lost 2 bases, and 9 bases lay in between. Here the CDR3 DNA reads TGTGCCATCAGTGAGGGCAGATTCAACACCGGGGAGCTGTTTTTT. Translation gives CAISEGRFNTGELFF.

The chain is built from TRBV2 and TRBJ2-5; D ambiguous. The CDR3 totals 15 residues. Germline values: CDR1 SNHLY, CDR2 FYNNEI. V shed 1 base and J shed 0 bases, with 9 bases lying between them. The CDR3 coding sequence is TGTGCCAGCAGTGAAGACTCATCGTACCAAGAGACCCAGTACTTC. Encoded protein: CASSEDSSYQETQYF.

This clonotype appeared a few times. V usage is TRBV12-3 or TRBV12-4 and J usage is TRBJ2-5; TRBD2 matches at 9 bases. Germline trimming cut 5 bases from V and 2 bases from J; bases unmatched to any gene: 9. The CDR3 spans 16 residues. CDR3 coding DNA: TGTGCCAGCAGTCCTGTAGCGGGAGAGGGGCAAGAGACCCAGTACTTC. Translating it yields CASSPVAGEGQETQYF.

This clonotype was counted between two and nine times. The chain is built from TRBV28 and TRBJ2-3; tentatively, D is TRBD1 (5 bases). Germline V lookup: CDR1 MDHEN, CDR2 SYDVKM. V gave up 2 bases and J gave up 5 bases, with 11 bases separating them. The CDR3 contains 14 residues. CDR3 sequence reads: CASSLRGRVDTQYF. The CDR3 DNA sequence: TGTGCCAGCAGTTTAAGAGGCAGGGTAGATACGCAGTATTTT.

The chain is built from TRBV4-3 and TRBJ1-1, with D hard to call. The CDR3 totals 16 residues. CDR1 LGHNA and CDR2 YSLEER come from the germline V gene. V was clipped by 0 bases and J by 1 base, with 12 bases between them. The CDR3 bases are TGCGCCAGCAGCCAAGATTTTGGAATTGGGAACACTGAAGCTTTCTTT. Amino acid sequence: CASSQDFGIGNTEAFF.

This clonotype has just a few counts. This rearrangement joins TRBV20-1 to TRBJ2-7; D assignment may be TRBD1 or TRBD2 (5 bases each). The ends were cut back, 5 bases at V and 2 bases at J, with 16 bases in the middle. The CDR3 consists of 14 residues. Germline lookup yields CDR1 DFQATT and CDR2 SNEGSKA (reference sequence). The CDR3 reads CSADGGYNPYEQYF. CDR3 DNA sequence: TGCAGTGCTGATGGGGGTTATAACCCCTACGAGCAGTACTTC.

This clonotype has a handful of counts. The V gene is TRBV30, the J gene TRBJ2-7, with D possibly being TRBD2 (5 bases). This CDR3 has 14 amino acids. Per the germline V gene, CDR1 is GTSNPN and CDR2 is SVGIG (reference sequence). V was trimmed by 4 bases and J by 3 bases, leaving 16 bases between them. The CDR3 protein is CAWTRAGRDYEQYF. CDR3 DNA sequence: TGTGCCTGGACCCGGGCAGGTCGGGACTACGAGCAGTACTTC.

The CDR3 nucleotides are TGTGCCACCAGCAGGGGACAGGGAGGAACCGGGGAGCTGTTTTTT. It specifies CATSRGQGGTGELFF. The V gene is TRBV15, the J gene TRBJ2-2; 9 bases fit TRBD1. This CDR3 has 15 residues. The germline CDR1 and CDR2 sequences are LNHNV and YYDKDF (reference sequence). V shed 3 bases, J shed 5 bases, and the junction held 4 bases outside the gene matches.

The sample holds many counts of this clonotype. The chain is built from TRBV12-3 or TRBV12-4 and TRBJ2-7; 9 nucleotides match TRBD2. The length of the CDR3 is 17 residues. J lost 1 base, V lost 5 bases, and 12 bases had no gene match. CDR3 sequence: CASSLTLSGSLSYEQYF. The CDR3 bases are TGTGCCAGCAGTCTCACCCTTAGCGGGAGTCTATCCTACGAGCAGTACTTC.

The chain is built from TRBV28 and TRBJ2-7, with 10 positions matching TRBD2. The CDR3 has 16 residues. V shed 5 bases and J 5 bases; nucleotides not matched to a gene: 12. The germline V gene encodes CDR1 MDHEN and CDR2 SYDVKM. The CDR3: CASSQPWTSGPNEQYF. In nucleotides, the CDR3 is TGTGCCAGCAGTCAGCCTTGGACTAGCGGTCCTAACGAGCAGTACTTC.

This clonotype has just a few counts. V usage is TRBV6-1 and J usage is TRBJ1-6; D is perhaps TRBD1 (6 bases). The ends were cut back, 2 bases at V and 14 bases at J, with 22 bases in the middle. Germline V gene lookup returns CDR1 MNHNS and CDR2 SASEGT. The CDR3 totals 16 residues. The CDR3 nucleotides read TGTGCCAGCAGTGAAACGTGGAACGGACAGACGGGGTCCCTCCACTTT. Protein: CASSETWNGQTGSLHF.

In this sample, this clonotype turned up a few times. CDR3 bases: TGCAGCGTTGAAAACAGGGGGTTCAACACAGATACGCAGTATTTT. Its translation is CSVENRGFNTDTQYF. The chain couples TRBV29-1 to TRBJ2-3, with 8 bases that match TRBD1. V dropped 2 bases and J dropped 2; count of bases not matched to a gene: 6. From germline, CDR1 is SQVTM and CDR2 ANQGSEA. The CDR3 totals 15 residues.

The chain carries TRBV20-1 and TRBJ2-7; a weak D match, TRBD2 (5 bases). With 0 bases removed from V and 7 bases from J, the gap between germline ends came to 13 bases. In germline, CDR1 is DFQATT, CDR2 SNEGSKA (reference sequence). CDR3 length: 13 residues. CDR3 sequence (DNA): TGCAGTGCTAGAGATCCCCTAGGAGGTGAGCAGTACTTC. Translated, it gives CSARDPLGGEQYF.

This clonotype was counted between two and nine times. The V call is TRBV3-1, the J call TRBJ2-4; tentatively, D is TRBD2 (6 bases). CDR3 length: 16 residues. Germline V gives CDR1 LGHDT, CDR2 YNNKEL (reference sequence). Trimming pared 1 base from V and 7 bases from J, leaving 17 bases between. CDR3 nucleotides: TGTGCCAGCAGCCAAGCTCGTTCGCCGGCGGGGAACATTCAGTACTTC. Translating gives CASSQARSPAGNIQYF.

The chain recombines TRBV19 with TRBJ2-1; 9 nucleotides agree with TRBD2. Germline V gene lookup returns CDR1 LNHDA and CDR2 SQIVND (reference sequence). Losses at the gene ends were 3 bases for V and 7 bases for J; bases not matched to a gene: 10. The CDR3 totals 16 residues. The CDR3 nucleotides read TGTGCCAGTAGTATGGGAGCGGGAGGAGCGTGGAATGAGCAGTTCTTC. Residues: CASSMGAGGAWNEQFF. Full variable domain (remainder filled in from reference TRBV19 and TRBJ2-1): DGGITQSPKYLFRKEGQNVTLSCEQNLNHDAMYWYRQDPGQGLRLIYYSQIVNDFQKGDIAEGYSVSREKKESFPLTVTSAQKNPTAFYLCASSMGAGGAWNEQFFGPGTRLTVL.

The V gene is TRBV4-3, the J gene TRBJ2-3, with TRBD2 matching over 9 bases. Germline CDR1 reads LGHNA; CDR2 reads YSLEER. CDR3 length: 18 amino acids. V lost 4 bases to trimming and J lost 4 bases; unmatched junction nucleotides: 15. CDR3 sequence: CASSPQWLAGSVADTQYF. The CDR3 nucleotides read TGCGCCAGCAGCCCCCAATGGCTAGCGGGAAGCGTTGCAGATACGCAGTATTTT.

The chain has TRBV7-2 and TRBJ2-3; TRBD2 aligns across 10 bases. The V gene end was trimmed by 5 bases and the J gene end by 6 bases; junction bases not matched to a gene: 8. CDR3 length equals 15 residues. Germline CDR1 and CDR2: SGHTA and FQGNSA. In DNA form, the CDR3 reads TGTGCCAGCAGCAACACGGGAGCGGGGGGGGATACGCAGTATTTT. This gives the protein CASSNTGAGGDTQYF.

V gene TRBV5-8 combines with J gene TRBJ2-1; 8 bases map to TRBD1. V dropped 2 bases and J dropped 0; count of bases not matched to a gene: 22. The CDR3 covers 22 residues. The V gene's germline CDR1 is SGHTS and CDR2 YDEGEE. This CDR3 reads CASSFLKLLRGLPYLSYNEQFF. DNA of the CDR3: TGTGCCAGCAGCTTTCTGAAACTCCTCAGGGGGCTCCCGTACCTCTCCTACAATGAGCAGTTCTTC.

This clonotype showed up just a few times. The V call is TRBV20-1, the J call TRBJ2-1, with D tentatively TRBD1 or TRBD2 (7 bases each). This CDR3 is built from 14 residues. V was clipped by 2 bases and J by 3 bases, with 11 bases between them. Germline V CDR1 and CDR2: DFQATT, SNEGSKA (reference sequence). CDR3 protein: CSARQGGSYNEQFF. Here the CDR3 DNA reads TGCAGTGCTAGACAGGGGGGGAGCTACAATGAGCAGTTCTTC.

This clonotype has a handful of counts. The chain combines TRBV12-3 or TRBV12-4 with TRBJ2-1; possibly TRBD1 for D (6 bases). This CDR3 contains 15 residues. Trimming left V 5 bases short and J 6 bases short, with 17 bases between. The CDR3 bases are TGTGCCAGCAGTCGAGGGCAGGGGATCCCCAATGAGCAGTTCTTC. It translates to CASSRGQGIPNEQFF.

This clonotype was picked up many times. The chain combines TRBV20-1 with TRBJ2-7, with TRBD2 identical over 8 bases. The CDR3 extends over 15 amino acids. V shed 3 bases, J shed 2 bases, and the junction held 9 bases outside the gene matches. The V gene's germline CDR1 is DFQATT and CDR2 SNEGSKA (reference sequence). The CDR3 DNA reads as TGCAGTGCTAGGATCACTAGCGGCTTTCCCTACGAGCAGTACTTC. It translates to CSARITSGFPYEQYF.